This entry describes one TCR beta chain. Antigen: not known. These data belong to a study of vaccination effects on CD4 cells after COVID-19. General study points: Marked clonal contraction of infection- and vaccine-induced clones was seen late after vaccination. Only 1 of 255 vaccine-induced clones from healthy vaccinees cross-reacted with common cold coronaviruses. Few convalescent patients were included, and no early post-infection timepoints were sampled.

The CDR3 sequence is 11 residues long. With 5 bases removed from V and 9 bases from J, the gap between germline ends came to 14 bases. CDR1 GTSNPN and CDR2 SVGIG come from the germline V gene (reference sequence). Prior to sequencing, the ViraFEST assay stimulated PBMC with viral peptide pools, which expanded the antigen-specific CD4+ T cells. When around 10 days of culture had elapsed, CD4+ T cells were isolated. In the vaccine recipients, nucleocapsid antibodies were negative and there was no prior SARS-CoV-2 infection. Sequencing was performed with immunoSEQ multiplex PCR; in TCRdb, only in-frame clones are kept and a portion is missing. The sample includes about 27,000 clones, 72% of them seen just once.

Sequences were derived from CD4+ T cells from PBMCs cultured with SARS-CoV-2 spike peptides, sampled before COVID-19 vaccination. The J gene is TRBJ2-7, the V gene TRBV30; TRBD2 is a possible D gene (6 bases). This sequence originates from a human donor who received a COVID-19 vaccine. DNA of the CDR3: TGTGCCTGGTCCGGGGGATTTGGGCAGTACTTC. This gives the protein CAWSGGFGQYF. Looking up the rest from reference TRBV30 and TRBJ2-7 gives the full variable domain: SQTIHQWPATLVQPVGSPLSLECTVEGTSNPNLYWYRQAAGRGLQLLFYSVGIGQISSEVPQNLSASRPQDRQFILSSKKLLLSDSGFYLCAWSGGFGQYFGPGTRLTVT.